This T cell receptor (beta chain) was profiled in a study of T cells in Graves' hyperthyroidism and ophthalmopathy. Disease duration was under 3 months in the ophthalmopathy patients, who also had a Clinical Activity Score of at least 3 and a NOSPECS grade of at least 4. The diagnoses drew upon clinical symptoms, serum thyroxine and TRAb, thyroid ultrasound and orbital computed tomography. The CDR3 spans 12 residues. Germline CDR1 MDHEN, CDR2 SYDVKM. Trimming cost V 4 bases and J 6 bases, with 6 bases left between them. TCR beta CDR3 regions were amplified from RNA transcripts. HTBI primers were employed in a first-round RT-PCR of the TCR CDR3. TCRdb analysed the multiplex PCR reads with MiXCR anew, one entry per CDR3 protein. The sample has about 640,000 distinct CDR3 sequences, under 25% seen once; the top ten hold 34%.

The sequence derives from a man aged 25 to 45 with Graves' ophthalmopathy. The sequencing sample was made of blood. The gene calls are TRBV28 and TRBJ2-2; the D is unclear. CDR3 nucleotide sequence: TGTGCCAGCAGTTCTTCCCCCGGGGAGCTGTTTTTT. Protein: CASSSSPGELFF. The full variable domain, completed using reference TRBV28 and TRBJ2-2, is DVKVTQSSRYLVKRTGEKVFLECVQDMDHENMFWYRQDPGLGLRLIYFSYDVKMKEKGDIPEGYSVSREKKERFSLILESASTNQTSMYLCASSSSPGELFFGEGSRLTVL.